This T cell receptor beta chain was identified during a study of T cell responses to AZD1222 COVID-19 vaccine. The data were produced by immunoSEQ multiplex PCR, yet TCRdb's version contains in-frame clones alone and is incomplete. The data hold 140,000 or so clones, with 80% to 90% observed a single time. Remarks on this clone: Its antigen is unknown.

Findings and limits, study-wide: The donors showed a predominance of white British ancestry and of females, with possible underestimation of clonal diversity. Compared with day 0, the breadth and depth of the Spike-specific TCR repertoire rose significantly after two doses of AZD1222.

The V and J ends lost 6 bases and 3 bases respectively, with 12 bases between them. The germline gives CDR1 SNHLY, CDR2 FYNNEI. This CDR3 spans 13 amino acids. The chain employs TRBV2 and TRBJ2-7, with D perhaps assigned TRBD1 or TRBD2 (6 bases each). The clonotype was recovered from an adult in good health. The source was peripheral blood, collected on day 0 of AZD1222 vaccination. CDR3 in amino acids: CASRKGGNYEQYF. The CDR3 bases are TGTGCCAGCAGGAAGGGGGGTAACTACGAGCAGTACTTC.